The 8 T cell receptor beta chains presented below share a single source sample, sequenced in a study of tumor-infiltrating lymphocytes in primary liver carcinoma. Making TCR beta cDNA involved approximately 0.5 ug total RNA and a constant-region primer. Nested multiplex PCR, run for three rounds with slightly modified ARM-PCR, yielded TCR beta libraries. The first two PCR rounds used TRBV1-TRBV30 primers with a Cbeta primer, roughly 10 cycles each. TCRdb reanalysed the multiplex PCR reads using MiXCR and keeps one entry per CDR3 protein. The sample carries some 190,000 distinct CDR3 sequences, about 60% recorded once. Unsorted whole blood supplied the blood RNA, and germline DNA was isolated too. Sequenced material: peripheral blood. These receptors were taken from a man between 40 and 49 years old with primary liver carcinoma and hepatitis B virus infection.

As regards this clonotype: The junction shows a germline mismatch at one end, possibly a read error. The chain couples TRBV11-3 to TRBJ1-1; D is perhaps TRBD1 (5 bases). This CDR3 spans 14 amino acids. Germline V gene lookup returns CDR1 SGHNT and CDR2 YENEEA. The CDR3 sequence is CASSPDGGGTEACF. In DNA form, the CDR3 reads TGTGCCAGCAGCCCCGATGGGGGTGGCACTGAGGCTTGCTTT. Complete variable domain (other parts from reference TRBV11-3 and TRBJ1-1): EAGVVQSPRYKIIEKKQPVAFWCNPISGHNTLYWYLQNLGQGPELLIRYENEEAVDDSQLPKDRFSAERLKGVDSTLKIQPAELGDSAVYLCASSPDGGGTEACFGQGTRLTVV.

J is TRBJ2-2 and V is TRBV5-4; unclear D gene. V lost 6 bases and J 4 bases, leaving 7 bases between the germline ends. Per germline, CDR1 SGHNT and CDR2 YYREEE (reference sequence). CDR3 length equals 12 residues. CDR3 sequence reads: CASMPATGELFF. CDR3 nucleotide sequence: TGTGCCAGCATGCCCGCCACCGGGGAGCTGTTTTTT.

As for this clonotype: One end of the junction is discordant with germline, which a read error may explain. The chain employs TRBV5-6 and TRBJ2-3; 8 bases match TRBD1. This CDR3 region has 15 residues. Germline-derived CDR1 and CDR2 are SGHDT and YYEEEE. This chain's CDR3 is CATSWRDRPSGTQYF. The DNA of the CDR3 is TGTGCCACCAGCTGGAGGGACAGGCCCTCGGGAACGCAGTATTTT.

On this clonotype: This clone may be a read error of a much larger clone one base away. V gene TRBV4-1 combines with J gene TRBJ1-4; TRBD1 might be the D (6 bases). Per the germline V gene, CDR1 is MGHRA and CDR2 is YSYEKL. V was shortened by 1 base and J by 14 bases, with 11 bases between the two germline ends. The CDR3 sequence is 12 residues long. The CDR3 protein is CASSQVRDNLFF. DNA for the CDR3: TGCGCCAGCAGCCAAGTTAGGGACAATCTGTTTTTT.

V and J are TRBV5-4 and TRBJ2-1; 8 bases are shared with TRBD1. The CDR3 spans 15 residues. J gave up 9 bases and V 2 bases, and 10 bases lay outside the gene matches. Germline lookup yields CDR1 SGHNT and CDR2 YYREEE (reference sequence). DNA for the CDR3: TGTGCCAGCAGCTTAAAGACAGGGGCGGCCAGTGAGCAGTTCTTC. As protein: CASSLKTGAASEQFF.

V and J are TRBV28 and TRBJ2-3; D is ambiguous. CDR1 MDHEN and CDR2 SYDVKM come from the germline V gene. The V gene lost 5 bases and the J gene lost 4 bases, with 7 bases spanning the gap. The CDR3 contains 12 residues. CDR3 DNA sequence: TGTGCCAGCAGTGTTTCAGCAGATACGCAGTATTTT. Its protein is CASSVSADTQYF.

This clonotype was observed a handful of times. The genes are TRBV6-5 and TRBJ2-7, with 12 bases aligning to TRBD2. The CDR3 extends over 19 amino acids. V gave up 6 bases and J gave up 1 base; unmatched junction bases: 16. CDR1 and CDR2 (germline): MNHEY, SVGAGI. The CDR3 sequence: CASSLRDSKGLAGSYEQYF. CDR3 in DNA: TGTGCCAGCAGCCTCCGGGACTCCAAGGGACTAGCGGGTTCCTACGAGCAGTACTTC.

The chain is built from TRBV5-4 and TRBJ2-1; 12 bases are shared with TRBD2. J lost 9 bases, V lost 0 bases, and 7 bases had no gene match. The CDR3 spans 16 residues. Germline-derived CDR1 and CDR2 are SGHNT and YYREEE (reference sequence). This CDR3 reads CASSLGASGRAFEQFF. In DNA form, the CDR3 reads TGTGCCAGCAGCTTGGGTGCTAGCGGGAGGGCCTTTGAGCAGTTCTTC.